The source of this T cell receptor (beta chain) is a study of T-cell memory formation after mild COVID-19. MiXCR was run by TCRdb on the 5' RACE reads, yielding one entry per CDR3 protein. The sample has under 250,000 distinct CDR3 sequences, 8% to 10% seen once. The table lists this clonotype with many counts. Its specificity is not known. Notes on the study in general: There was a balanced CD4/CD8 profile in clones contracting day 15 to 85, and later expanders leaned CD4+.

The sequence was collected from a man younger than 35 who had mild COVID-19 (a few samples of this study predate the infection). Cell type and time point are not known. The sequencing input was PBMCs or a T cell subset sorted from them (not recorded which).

As DNA, the CDR3 is TGTGCCAGCAGCGGAGGGGCAGAGTACAATGAGCAGTTCTTC. Translation: CASSGGAEYNEQFF. The chain uses TRBV7-8 and TRBJ2-1; D is perhaps TRBD2 (6 bases). Germline V gene lookup returns CDR1 SGHVS and CDR2 FQNEAQ. CDR3 length: 14 residues. V dropped 5 bases and J dropped 4 bases, with 12 bases sitting between them.